The source of this T cell receptor beta chain is a study of neurological immune-mediated disorders. TCRdb ran MiXCR on the 5' RACE reads and lists one entry per CDR3 protein. The table shows roughly 100,000 distinct CDR3 sequences, with about 3.8% occurring only once. Note on this clonotype: As yet, its antigen is unknown.

Overall study results and limits: Among 34 multiple sclerosis patients, 18 had repertoires that phylogenetic grouping placed in one related-CDR3 cluster, a possible signature. The multiple sclerosis repertoire cluster had no association with any clinical or MRI feature. None of the CDR3 amino acid sequences in expanded clones turned up in more than one subject, which points to private repertoires in all groups. HTLV-1-associated myelopathy had the most TCR clonal expansion, whereas multiple sclerosis had the least (lower than in healthy controls).

Sequenced: PBMCs. The receptor was isolated from a young woman with multiple sclerosis.

The CDR3 DNA reads as TGTGCCAGCAGTTACAGGGGACTCTCTGGAAACACCATATATTTT. It is translated as CASSYRGLSGNTIYF. The gene calls are TRBV6-5 and TRBJ1-3, with TRBD1 as a possible D gene (5 bases). The V end was cut by 2 bases, the J end by 0 bases, with 8 bases between. The CDR3 consists of 15 residues. Germline V gene data show CDR1 as MNHEY and CDR2 as SVGAGI.